One sample yielded the 15 T cell receptor beta chains listed below, sequenced in a study of blood T cell repertoires in COVID-19. Sequenced by immunoSEQ multiplex PCR; TCRdb stores in-frame clones only, minus some. The profile shows some 130,000 clones, approximately 80% of them singletons. What was sequenced was PBMCs or T cells enriched from blood (not recorded which). The origin of the receptors is a woman aged 45-65 years who had recovered from COVID-19.

This clone was observed once. The V call is TRBV28, the J call TRBJ2-1; 10 bases are a match to TRBD2. The CDR3 has 15 residues. Germline CDR1 and CDR2: MDHEN and SYDVKM. Trimming removed 5 bases from V and 4 bases from J; junction bases left unmatched: 5. In DNA form, the CDR3 reads TGTGCCAGCAGTCTACTAGCGGGGCTATACAATGAGCAGTTCTTC. It specifies CASSLLAGLYNEQFF.

The rearrangement joins TRBV7-8 to TRBJ2-7; possible D gene TRBD2, 5 bases. Trimming cost V 1 base and J 9 bases, with 10 bases left between them. Germline CDR1 and CDR2: SGHVS and FQNEAQ. The CDR3 spans 12 residues. The CDR3 DNA sequence: TGTGCCAGCAGCTTAGTGAGAGAGGGGCAGTACTTC. Encoded protein: CASSLVREGQYF.

This rearrangement joins TRBV6-1 to TRBJ1-2; possible D gene TRBD1, 5 bases. CDR1 and CDR2 from the germline V gene are MNHNS and SASEGT. V lost 2 bases, J lost 4 bases, and 11 bases lay in between. CDR3 size: 14 residues. CDR3 coding DNA: TGTGCCAGCAGTGAACGATTGACAGCCTATGGCTACACCTTC. Translated, it gives CASSERLTAYGYTF.

This clone turned up a few times. The chain links TRBV20-1 to TRBJ1-2; 8 nucleotides match TRBD1. This CDR3 is 13 amino acids long. Germline CDR1 reads DFQATT; CDR2 reads SNEGSKA (reference sequence). The trim removed 3 bases at V and 7 bases at J, leaving 7 bases unmatched. CDR3 nucleotides: TGCAGTGCTAGTTTGGCAGGGGGCTCTGGCTACACCTTC. It is translated as CSASLAGGSGYTF.

This clone was counted a single time. V usage is TRBV6-5 and J usage is TRBJ2-7; TRBD2 matches at 7 bases. The germline V gene has CDR1 MNHEY and CDR2 SVGAGI. There are 13 residues in the CDR3. The ends lost 6 bases at V and 7 bases at J; junction bases unmatched: 9. The CDR3 is CASRRLANDEQYV. In DNA form, the CDR3 reads TGTGCCAGCAGAAGACTAGCAAACGATGAGCAGTACGTC.

This sequence joins TRBV18 and TRBJ1-2; 10 nucleotides align to TRBD1. Germline V gene data show CDR1 as KGHSH and CDR2 as LQKENI. This CDR3 is 16 amino acids long. After removal of 2 bases from V and 7 bases from J, the junction contained 10 bases not matched to a gene. This chain's CDR3 is CASSPSTGQGIGGYTF. The CDR3 DNA reads as TGTGCCAGCTCACCATCGACGGGACAGGGGATTGGTGGCTACACCTTC.

This sequence joins TRBV4-1 and TRBJ2-7; 7 bases line up with TRBD1. The CDR3 is 16 amino acids. With V trimmed by 0 bases and J by 2 bases, 7 bases remained unmatched. Germline CDR1 is MGHRA and CDR2 is YSYEKL. Here the CDR3 DNA reads TGCGCCAGCAGCCAAGATCGGGCACAGGGGACCTACGAGCAGTACTTC. This translates into CASSQDRAQGTYEQYF.

The rearrangement links TRBV10-1 to TRBJ2-5; D not resolved. The CDR3 is 14 amino acids. CDR1 is WNHNN, CDR2 SYGVQD, per germline (reference sequence). Trimming cost V 4 bases and J 2 bases, with 11 bases left between them. CDR3 loop: CASSGPGQQETQYF. CDR3 nucleotide sequence: TGCGCCAGCAGTGGCCCGGGTCAGCAAGAGACCCAGTACTTC.

Comment on this clone: A junction boundary mismatches the germline segment, possibly from a read error. V is TRBV18 and J is TRBJ1-1, with 10 positions matching TRBD1. The CDR3 has 14 residues. CDR1 and CDR2 (germline): KGHSH, LQKENI. CDR3 sequence: CASQPGQGNPEAFF. The CDR3 nucleotides are TGTGCCAGCCAGCCGGGACAGGGGAACCCTGAAGCTTTCTTT.

Notes on this clone: Other DNA sequences in this sample translate to the same CDR3. V gene TRBV29-1 combines with J gene TRBJ1-5; no reliable D call. Trimming shortened V by 4 bases and J by 3 bases, and 7 bases separated the two germline ends. CDR3 length equals 12 residues. The germline V gene encodes CDR1 SQVTM and CDR2 ANQGSEA. This chain's CDR3 is CSVAGDNQPQHF. For the CDR3, the DNA is TGCAGCGTTGCCGGGGACAATCAGCCCCAGCATTTT.

This rearrangement joins TRBV24-1 to TRBJ2-1; 12 nucleotides match TRBD2. CDR1 and CDR2 from the germline V gene are KGHDR and SFDVKD. J gave up 7 bases and V 3 bases, and 9 bases lay outside the gene matches. The CDR3 is 17 residues long. The CDR3 region has the DNA TGTGCCACCAGTGATCAGTCACTAGCGGGGGGTATAAATGAGCAGTTCTTC. This translates into CATSDQSLAGGINEQFF.

The rearrangement joins TRBV2 to TRBJ1-5; 7 bases align to TRBD1. The CDR3 has 15 residues. The junction had 5 bases not matched to a gene; V was cut back by 6 bases and J by 0 bases. Germline values: CDR1 SNHLY, CDR2 FYNNEI. In nucleotides, the CDR3 is TGTGCCAGCAGCATTACAGGGGTTAGCAATCAGCCCCAGCATTTT. Protein: CASSITGVSNQPQHF.

The chain links TRBV4-2 to TRBJ2-1, with TRBD2 matching 12 bases. With V trimmed by 3 bases and J by 5 bases, 5 bases remained unmatched. The CDR3 consists of 16 residues. Germline values: CDR1 LGHNA, CDR2 YNFKEQ. CDR3 nucleotides: TGTGCCAGCAGCCACCAACTAGCGGGGGGTCACAATGAGCAGTTCTTC. The encoded protein is CASSHQLAGGHNEQFF.

The chain uses TRBV20-1 and TRBJ1-1; D is uncertain. This CDR3 is built from 11 residues. CDR1 and CDR2 (germline): DFQATT, SNEGSKA (reference sequence). V shed 6 bases and J shed 2 bases, with 7 bases lying between them. In nucleotides, the CDR3 is TGCAGTGCAAGATATAACACTGAAGCTTTCTTT. As protein: CSARYNTEAFF.

V gene TRBV5-1 combines with J gene TRBJ1-1; 11 bases match TRBD1. Germline lookup yields CDR1 SGHRS and CDR2 YFSETQ. The CDR3 runs to 15 residues. The ends lost 3 bases at V and 11 bases at J; junction bases unmatched: 12. CDR3 nucleotides: TGCGCCAGCAGCTGGGGACAGGGGGGAGATCTTATGGCTTTCTTT. The encoded protein is CASSWGQGGDLMAFF.